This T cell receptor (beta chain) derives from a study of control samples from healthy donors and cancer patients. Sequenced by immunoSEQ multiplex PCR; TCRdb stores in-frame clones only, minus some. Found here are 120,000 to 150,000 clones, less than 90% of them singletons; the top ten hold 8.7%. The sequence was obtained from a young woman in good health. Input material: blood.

The CDR3 DNA follows: TGTGCCAGCAGCTTATATCAGTTGAGGGGGGCCAACGTCCTGACTTTC. Protein product: CASSLYQLRGANVLTF. The chain links TRBV7-9 to TRBJ2-6; no clear D. Trimming cost V 2 bases and J 4 bases, with 12 bases left between them. Per the germline V gene, CDR1 is SEHNR and CDR2 is FQNEAQ (reference sequence). The CDR3 is 16 residues long. The full variable domain, rest sourced from reference TRBV7-9 and TRBJ2-6, is DTGVSQNPRHKITKRGQNVTFRCDPISEHNRLYWYRQTLGQGPEFLTYFQNEAQLEKSRLLSDRFSAERPKGSFSTLEIQRTEQGDSAMYLCASSLYQLRGANVLTFGAGSRLTVL.